The sequence of this TCR beta chain was determined in a study of brain T cells in children with intractable seizures (TCRdb year 2021). Notes on the research overall: Resected brain tissue from roughly 50 pediatric epilepsy surgery cases was first screened for immune gene transcripts using a NanoString immunology panel. Among the 12 selected surgery cases, eight also had pre-surgery blood sequenced, leaving four with brain tissue only.

Points the paper makes about the study in general: The patients' HCMV serostatus was not known, and viral specificity was inferred solely from CDR3 sequence similarity. Because pre- and post-surgery blood were sequenced to different depths, clones absent from the pre-surgery sample may reflect undersampling.

Comments on this clone: Its antigen remains undetermined. Base qualities were left out, and no much larger clone turns up one base away.

The time point label, as the study defines it: resected brain tissue, or blood drawn just prior to surgery. The surgery cases showing the highest brain T cell transcript signatures were chosen for TCR beta chain sequencing of brain tissue and, when available, of blood. Before surgery, patients had received at least one anti-epileptic drug. The TCR-sequenced patients were children whose drug-resistant epilepsy was caused by tuberous sclerosis complex, focal cortical dysplasia, Rasmussen encephalitis or hemimegalencephaly. Blood samples were collected immediately before the epilepsy surgery. Bulk genomic DNA was isolated from unsorted brain tissue and whole blood using the Monarch genomic DNA purification kit. The CDR3 goes from the cysteine to the phenylalanine over 12 residues. Here the CDR3 DNA is all that survives: 36 bases in frame from base 1. V was cut back by 3 bases and J by 10 bases, leaving a gap of 13 bases between them. The germline V gene specifies SGHRS as CDR1 and YFSETQ as CDR2.

The immunoSEQ assay was applied to genomic DNA to generate the TCR beta chain sequences. On the authors' methods: CDR3 sequences not starting with the conserved framework cysteine at position 104 were manually removed. To get clonality, the normalized Shannon's Diversity Index was subtracted from one, giving values from 0 (maximal diversity) to 1 (oligoclonal). Differences in the frequency of the same CDR3 between samples, such as brain versus blood, were assessed with chi-squared comparison-of-proportions tests. Public clonotypes were identified by searching immuneACCESS, and similarity to known antiviral clonotypes was assessed with the VDJdb browser. The immuneACCESS repertoire file appears here via TCRdb, limited to in-frame rearrangements. These files lack a portion of the clones; in checked studies, under half of the deficit traces to unresolved V genes, and the cause of the others is not known. V, J and clone size derive from that table, while D and trimming were established from the DNA sequence. The sample table records about 120,000 clones; roughly 94% of these occur just once. The top ten clonotypes cover about 3.8% of the sample.

The sequences come from peripheral blood, collected at surgery. Recombination connected TRBV5-1 to TRBJ1-1, with a tentative D gene TRBD1 over 5 matching bases. This receptor was identified in a boy less than two years old with hemimegalencephaly and intractable seizures. The CDR3 is CASSYEGRGAFF. The base sequence is TGCGCCAGCAGCTATGAGGGGAGGGGAGCTTTCTTT. With the rest looked up from the reference TRBV5-1 and TRBJ1-1 genes rather than sequenced, the full variable domain is KAGVTQTPRYLIKTRGQQVTLSCSPISGHRSVSWYQQTPGQGLQFLFEYFSETQRNKGNFPGRFSGRQFSNSRSEMNVSTLELGDSALYLCASSYEGRGAFFGQGTRLTVV.